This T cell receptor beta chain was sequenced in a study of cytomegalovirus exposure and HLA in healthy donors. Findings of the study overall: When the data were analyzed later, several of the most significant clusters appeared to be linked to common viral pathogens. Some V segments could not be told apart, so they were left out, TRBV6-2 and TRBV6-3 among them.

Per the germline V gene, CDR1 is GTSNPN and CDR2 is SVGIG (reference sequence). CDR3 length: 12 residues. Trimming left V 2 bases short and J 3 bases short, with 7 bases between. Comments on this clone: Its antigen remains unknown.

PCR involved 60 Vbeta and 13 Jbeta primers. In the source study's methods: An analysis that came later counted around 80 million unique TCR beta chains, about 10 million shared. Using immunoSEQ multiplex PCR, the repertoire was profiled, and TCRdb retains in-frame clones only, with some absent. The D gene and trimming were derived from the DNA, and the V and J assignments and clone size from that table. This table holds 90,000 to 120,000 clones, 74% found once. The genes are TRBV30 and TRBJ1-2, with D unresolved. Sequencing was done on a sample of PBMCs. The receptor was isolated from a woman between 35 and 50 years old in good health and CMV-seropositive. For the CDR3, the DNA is TGTGCCTGGAGTTTCTTATACTATGGCTACACCTTC. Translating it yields CAWSFLYYGYTF.